This T cell receptor beta chain was captured by sequencing in a study of T cell changes during pregnancy in multiple sclerosis. Germline CDR1 SGHNT, CDR2 YYREEE (reference sequence). This CDR3 has 16 residues. V dropped 4 bases and J dropped 2 bases, with 18 bases sitting between them. Sequenced by immunoSEQ multiplex PCR; TCRdb stores in-frame clones only, minus some. The sample has under 110,000 clones, under 95% seen once. The sequencing used peripheral blood, collected after pregnancy. This sequence originates from a female donor with multiple sclerosis, enrolled in a pregnancy study. V is TRBV5-4 and J is TRBJ1-1, with D perhaps TRBD1 (5 bases). CDR3 sequence reads: CASSLGGLPANTEAFF. CDR3 bases: TGTGCCAGCAGCCTGGGGGGACTTCCAGCTAACACTGAAGCTTTCTTT.